These 18 T cell receptor beta chains share one sample of origin, sequenced in a study of T-cell reconstitution after alpha-beta-depleted transplantation in children. Using unique molecular identifiers, the investigators prepared the TCRbeta library. TCRdb processed the PCR reads anew with MiXCR; each CDR3 protein has one entry. The table records over 450,000 distinct CDR3 sequences, more than 9% of them present only once. The starting material was PBMCs, obtained before TCRalphabeta/CD19-depleted stem cell transplant. The receptors shown here come from a child aged 2 to 9 with inherited bone marrow failure, due to receive a stem cell transplant.

Points on this clonotype: It may be a read error: a sequence one base away is much more abundant. This chain links TRBV3-1 with TRBJ2-7, with 7 bases matching TRBD2. The germline V gene has CDR1 LGHDT and CDR2 YNNKEL (reference sequence). This CDR3 is built from 17 residues. CDR3 nucleotides: TGTGCCACCAGCCTGAACCCCCTAGCGGACTACTCCTACGAGCAGTACTTC. It specifies CATSLNPLADYSYEQYF.

V usage is TRBV6-1 and J usage is TRBJ2-3, with 7 bases aligning to TRBD2. V trimming: 7 bases; J trimming: 0 bases; junction bases outside the gene matches: 7. CDR1 is MNHNS and CDR2 is SASEGT in the germline V gene. CDR3 size: 15 residues. The CDR3 sequence: CASNNKRGSTDTQYF. CDR3 bases: TGTGCCAGCAACAACAAGCGGGGTAGCACAGATACGCAGTATTTT.

This clonotype was picked up many times. The V and J genes are TRBV27 and TRBJ2-7, with D perhaps matching TRBD2 (6 bases). Germline V CDR1 and CDR2: MNHEY, SMNVEV (reference sequence). The V gene lost 3 bases and the J gene lost 6 bases, with 15 bases spanning the gap. The CDR3 is 14 residues long. CDR3 amino acids: CASSFRGTHGEQYF. CDR3 DNA: TGTGCCAGCAGTTTTCGGGGGACTCACGGCGAGCAGTACTTC.

The chain has TRBV7-9 and TRBJ2-7; 9 bases fit TRBD1. Germline CDR1 and CDR2: SEHNR and FQNEAQ (reference sequence). J was trimmed by 5 bases and V by 8 bases; bases with no gene match: 4. This CDR3 is built from 12 residues. The CDR3 region is CASQDRGHEQYF. The CDR3 DNA reads as TGTGCCAGCCAGGACAGGGGCCACGAGCAGTACTTC.

J is TRBJ2-1 and V is TRBV5-6, with 7 bases identical to TRBD2. The germline V gene has CDR1 SGHDT and CDR2 YYEEEE. This CDR3 comprises 15 residues. J lost 9 bases, V lost 0 bases, and 9 bases had no gene match. CDR3 DNA sequence: TGTGCCAGCAGCTTGGAACCTAGCGCGGGAGTTGAGCAGTTCTTC. It translates to CASSLEPSAGVEQFF.

This clonotype came up many times. J is TRBJ2-4 and V is TRBV21-1; the table's D call, TRBD1, has no DNA check behind it. TRBV21-1 is tagged as a pseudogene. The CDR3 runs to 15 residues. The CDR3 DNA is TGTGCCAGCAGCCGGGGGGTTATAGCCAAAAACATTCAGTACTTC. Protein product: CASSRGVIAKNIQYF.

This clonotype was found a few times. This chain links TRBV20-1 with TRBJ2-7, with no clear D. Between the trimmed V and J ends, which lost 6 bases and 1 base, there was a span of 19 bases. The V gene's germline CDR1 is DFQATT and CDR2 SNEGSKA (reference sequence). This CDR3 is 15 amino acids long. The CDR3 protein is CSAEMGVQRSYEQYF. CDR3 bases: TGCAGTGCCGAAATGGGCGTACAGCGATCCTACGAGCAGTACTTC.

This clonotype appeared many times. The chain employs TRBV7-2 and TRBJ1-2; D possibly corresponds to TRBD1 (6 bases). V was shortened by 3 bases and J by 4 bases, with 9 bases between the two germline ends. CDR3 length: 13 residues. From germline, CDR1 is SGHTA and CDR2 FQGNSA. CDR3 sequence reads: CASSFTGFYGYTF. In DNA form, the CDR3 reads TGTGCCAGCAGCTTTACAGGGTTCTATGGCTACACCTTC.

This clonotype was counted a few times. This chain links TRBV7-8 with TRBJ2-7; 8 nucleotides match TRBD2. The CDR3 extends over 16 amino acids. CDR1 and CDR2 (germline): SGHVS, FQNEAQ. Unmatched junction bases numbered 11, after V lost 5 bases and J lost 2 bases. The CDR3 DNA is TGTGCCAGCAGCGAGGGGACCGGGACTAGGACCTACGAGCAGTACTTC. Its protein product is CASSEGTGTRTYEQYF.

The V and J genes are TRBV5-6 and TRBJ2-1; 13 positions match TRBD2. J gave up 0 bases and V 4 bases, and 10 bases lay outside the gene matches. The CDR3 covers 19 residues. Germline CDR1 reads SGHDT; CDR2 reads YYEEEE. Here the CDR3 DNA reads TGTGCCAGCAGCCAGATATCCGGGACTAGCGGGATCTCCTACAATGAGCAGTTCTTC. It encodes CASSQISGTSGISYNEQFF.

The V gene is TRBV7-2, the J gene TRBJ1-4; D uncertain. CDR1 is SGHTA and CDR2 is FQGNSA in the germline V gene. The CDR3 contains 15 residues. V lost 4 bases and J 3 bases, leaving 12 bases between the germline ends. The CDR3 coding sequence is TGTGCCAGCAGCTCCGCGGGGTTCCCTAATGAAAAACTGTTTTTT. Translated, it gives CASSSAGFPNEKLFF.

The rearrangement joins TRBV29-1 to TRBJ2-1, with D perhaps TRBD2 (7 bases). The CDR3 is 18 amino acids. V was trimmed by 0 bases and J by 9 bases, leaving 27 bases between them. Looked up from germline, CDR1 is SQVTM and CDR2 is ANQGSEA. The CDR3 here is CSVEDGGGLRLVYREQFF. CDR3 DNA: TGCAGCGTTGAAGATGGGGGGGGGCTCCGACTAGTGTACCGTGAGCAGTTCTTC.

This clonotype appeared once. V usage is TRBV4-2 and J usage is TRBJ2-3; perhaps TRBD2 as D (5 bases). The ends were cut back, 3 bases at V and 4 bases at J, with 14 bases in the middle. CDR1 and CDR2 (germline): LGHNA, YNFKEQ. This CDR3 spans 15 amino acids. The CDR3 coding sequence is TGTGCCAGCAGCCAGGGTATTGGGAGCGCAGATACGCAGTATTTT. Translating gives CASSQGIGSADTQYF.

The table lists this clonotype with many counts. The chain is built from TRBV3-1 and TRBJ2-5; 7 nucleotides match TRBD1. V shed 4 bases, J shed 1 base, and the junction held 3 bases outside the gene matches. CDR1 is LGHDT and CDR2 is YNNKEL in the germline V gene (reference sequence). There are 14 residues in the CDR3. The CDR3 reads CASSLWDSQETQYF. In DNA form, the CDR3 reads TGTGCCAGCAGCCTATGGGACAGCCAAGAGACCCAGTACTTC.

This clonotype was counted between two and nine times. The CDR3 region is CASTQEGLPNNEQFF. The DNA of the CDR3 is TGTGCCAGCACCCAAGAAGGACTCCCCAACAATGAGCAGTTCTTC. This chain joins TRBV7-2 and TRBJ2-1, with D tentatively TRBD2 (5 bases). V lost 7 bases and J 5 bases, leaving 18 bases between the germline ends. The V gene's germline CDR1 is SGHTA and CDR2 FQGNSA. The CDR3 totals 15 residues.

With respect to this clonotype: This sequence may be a read error, since a much larger clone differs from it by one base. The V gene is TRBV11-2, the J gene TRBJ2-3; D is ambiguous. This CDR3 has 16 amino acids. The germline gives CDR1 SGHAT, CDR2 FQNNGV. Trimming stripped 8 bases from V and 0 bases from J, with 18 bases between. The CDR3 DNA follows: TGTGCCAGCCGCTCCTCCGTGTACGCGAGCACAGATACGCAGTATTTT. Protein sequence: CASRSSVYASTDTQYF.

As regards this clonotype: This may be a read error, as it is one base from a much larger clone. This chain uses TRBV20-1 with TRBJ1-2; D not certain. From germline, CDR1 is DFQATT and CDR2 SNEGSKA (reference sequence). The CDR3 is 10 amino acids. With 7 bases removed from V and 11 bases from J, the gap between germline ends came to 14 bases. The CDR3 reads CSGSEDSYTF. The CDR3 nucleotides are TGCAGTGGTAGTGAGGACTCGTACACCTTC.

Many counts were recorded for this clonotype. The CDR3 here is CAAGQGSEDQPQHF. The CDR3 DNA is TGTGCCGCGGGGCAGGGGAGTGAGGATCAGCCCCAGCATTTT. This chain connects TRBV12-3 or TRBV12-4 to TRBJ1-5; weak D call: TRBD1 (6 bases). CDR3 size: 14 residues. V dropped 11 bases and J dropped 5 bases, with 19 bases sitting between them.